The clone carrying this T cell receptor beta chain was counted once. Antigen unknown. This entry is derived from a study of cytomegalovirus exposure and HLA in healthy donors. General study points: Most sequenced TCRs were rare (though some public TCRs occurred in many donors).

Germline CDR1 and CDR2: SGHNT and YYREEE (reference sequence). The CDR3 extends over 15 amino acids. The V and J ends lost 3 bases and 1 base respectively, with 13 bases between them. PCR primers comprised 60 Vbeta and 13 Jbeta primers. The assay was immunoSEQ multiplex PCR, and TCRdb's table has in-frame clones only and misses some. This sample has about 110,000 clones; roughly 80% occur once, and the top ten carry 1.3%. The chain is built from TRBV5-4 and TRBJ2-5; tentatively, D is TRBD1 (6 bases). This clonotype originated in a young woman in good health and CMV-seronegative. The specimen was PBMCs. The CDR3 region has the DNA TGTGCCAGCAGCTCCTACAGGGTCCTCCAAGAGACCCAGTACTTC. Its translation: CASSSYRVLQETQYF.